A selection of T cell receptor beta chains follows, all from one sample in a study of blood T cell repertoires in COVID-19. Assay: immunoSEQ multiplex PCR; the TCRdb copy retains only in-frame clones and omits some. The sample has tens of thousands of clones, roughly 90% seen once. Sequencing was performed on peripheral blood. The source of these receptors is a man aged 50-60 years with active or convalescent COVID-19. Each CDR3 is given with its conserved first and last residue. Size is stated for part of the rows, as once, few or many counts, or as a class when the clone is expanded.

j_gene: TRBJ1-1
v_gene: TRBV30
abundance: .
CDR3aa: CASGRRNTEAFF

j_gene: TRBJ1-2
v_gene: TRBV4-3
abundance: .
CDR3aa: CASSRKIGQGAGGYTF

j_gene: TRBJ2-3
v_gene: TRBV5-1
abundance: .
CDR3aa: CASSFSGTTDTQYF

j_gene: TRBJ2-1
v_gene: TRBV24-1
abundance: few
CDR3aa: CATSDNLAGGRNEQFF

j_gene: TRBJ2-2
v_gene: TRBV4-1
abundance: .
CDR3aa: CASRPGQGGRSNTGELFF

j_gene: TRBJ2-6
v_gene: TRBV6-6
abundance: .
CDR3aa: CASRDQGSGANVLTF

j_gene: TRBJ2-1
v_gene: TRBV4-3
abundance: .
CDR3aa: CASSQEAQRAYNEQFF

j_gene: TRBJ1-1
v_gene: TRBV10-2
abundance: .
CDR3aa: CASSVPGVDTEAFF

j_gene: TRBJ2-2
v_gene: TRBV6-5
abundance: .
CDR3aa: CASSSGYGGELFF

j_gene: TRBJ1-2
v_gene: TRBV7-2
abundance: .
CDR3aa: CASSSRFAGNYGYTF

j_gene: TRBJ2-7
v_gene: TRBV30
abundance: .
CDR3aa: CAWSVGQRSYEQYF

j_gene: TRBJ1-5
v_gene: TRBV2
abundance: .
CDR3aa: CASNGQGARDQPQHF

j_gene: TRBJ1-2
v_gene: TRBV6-5
abundance: .
CDR3aa: CASTGGLPDFYGYTF

j_gene: TRBJ2-5
v_gene: TRBV21-1
abundance: .
CDR3aa: CASSTKINGAGPQETQYF

j_gene: TRBJ1-4
v_gene: TRBV19
abundance: .
CDR3aa: CASSIGAGVGEKLFF

j_gene: TRBJ2-7
v_gene: TRBV2
abundance: .
CDR3aa: CASHQGLAGGILEEQYF

j_gene: TRBJ1-2
v_gene: TRBV19
abundance: .
CDR3aa: CATSKGPGYGYTF

j_gene: TRBJ2-7
v_gene: TRBV7-2
abundance: .
CDR3aa: CASSSPTSGRVYEQYF

j_gene: TRBJ2-5
v_gene: TRBV4-2
abundance: once
CDR3aa: CASSPRSFRGETQETQYF

j_gene: TRBJ2-7
v_gene: TRBV6-6
abundance: .
CDR3aa: CASRPVRGVYEQYF

j_gene: TRBJ2-2
v_gene: TRBV18
abundance: few
CDR3aa: CASSPNGQNTGELFF

j_gene: TRBJ1-2
v_gene: TRBV19
abundance: once
CDR3aa: CASSKATGDGYTF

j_gene: TRBJ2-7
v_gene: TRBV28
abundance: .
CDR3aa: CASSSPTLPYEQYF

j_gene: TRBJ1-6
v_gene: TRBV28
abundance: .
CDR3aa: CASSFGGQQGGNSPLHF

j_gene: TRBJ2-2
v_gene: TRBV10-3
abundance: .
CDR3aa: CAIRAGTGENTGELFF

j_gene: TRBJ2-7
v_gene: TRBV29-1
abundance: .
CDR3aa: CSVEKEGYEQYF

j_gene: TRBJ2-7
v_gene: TRBV3-1/TRBV3-2
abundance: .
CDR3aa: CASSQGRGGTYEQYF

j_gene: TRBJ1-5
v_gene: TRBV5-1
abundance: .
CDR3aa: CASSAEGHQPQHF

j_gene: TRBJ1-2
v_gene: TRBV30
abundance: .
CDR3aa: CAWSSGTGDYF

j_gene: TRBJ2-5
v_gene: TRBV29-1
abundance: .
CDR3aa: CSAKLAGGFETQYF

j_gene: TRBJ2-2
v_gene: TRBV15
abundance: once
CDR3aa: CATSRAPDSDRGRNTGELFF

j_gene: TRBJ1-4
v_gene: TRBV12-5
abundance: .
CDR3aa: CASGGMVNEKLFF

j_gene: TRBJ2-7
v_gene: TRBV24-1
abundance: .
CDR3aa: CATSEEKQGEFSYEQYF

j_gene: TRBJ2-5
v_gene: TRBV2
abundance: .
CDR3aa: CASSEAGTSGGQRKTQYF

j_gene: TRBJ1-4
v_gene: TRBV30
abundance: .
CDR3aa: CAWSVQSAGRNEKLFF

j_gene: TRBJ1-4
v_gene: TRBV24-1
abundance: few
CDR3aa: CATRVTGESANEKLFF

j_gene: TRBJ2-7
v_gene: TRBV5-1
abundance: .
CDR3aa: CASSATPGGYEQYF

j_gene: TRBJ2-5
v_gene: TRBV14
abundance: .
CDR3aa: CASSHRASGGAQYF

j_gene: TRBJ2-7
v_gene: TRBV2
abundance: .
CDR3aa: CASQASYEQYF

j_gene: TRBJ2-3
v_gene: TRBV5-4
abundance: .
CDR3aa: CASSLGTSTDTQYF

j_gene: TRBJ2-3
v_gene: TRBV30
abundance: .
CDR3aa: CAWSGTSGYTDTQYF

j_gene: TRBJ2-7
v_gene: TRBV4-1
abundance: .
CDR3aa: CASSLSAGTSYEQYF

j_gene: TRBJ1-1
v_gene: TRBV6-2/TRBV6-3
abundance: .
CDR3aa: CASSQNRAPNTEAFF

j_gene: TRBJ1-5
v_gene: TRBV15
abundance: once
CDR3aa: CATSRDKSGSNQPQHF

j_gene: TRBJ1-2
v_gene: TRBV27
abundance: .
CDR3aa: CASARQAPNYGYTF

j_gene: TRBJ2-1
v_gene: TRBV15
abundance: .
CDR3aa: CATSTLPVTGNEQFF

j_gene: TRBJ1-1
v_gene: TRBV19
abundance: .
CDR3aa: CASSPWTGWNEHTEAFF

j_gene: TRBJ2-1
v_gene: TRBV30
abundance: .
CDR3aa: CAWSVRVGTSGNVNEQFF

j_gene: TRBJ2-1
v_gene: TRBV7-2
abundance: few
CDR3aa: CASSAWLAGGDEQFF

j_gene: TRBJ1-1
v_gene: TRBV11-3
abundance: .
CDR3aa: CASSPTVNTEAFF

j_gene: TRBJ2-4
v_gene: TRBV28
abundance: .
CDR3aa: CASSLPGGPNIQYF

j_gene: TRBJ1-2
v_gene: TRBV30
abundance: .
CDR3aa: CAWSEGGGGPSYGYTF

j_gene: TRBJ1-3
v_gene: TRBV7-2
abundance: .
CDR3aa: CASSLVAGAGNTIYF